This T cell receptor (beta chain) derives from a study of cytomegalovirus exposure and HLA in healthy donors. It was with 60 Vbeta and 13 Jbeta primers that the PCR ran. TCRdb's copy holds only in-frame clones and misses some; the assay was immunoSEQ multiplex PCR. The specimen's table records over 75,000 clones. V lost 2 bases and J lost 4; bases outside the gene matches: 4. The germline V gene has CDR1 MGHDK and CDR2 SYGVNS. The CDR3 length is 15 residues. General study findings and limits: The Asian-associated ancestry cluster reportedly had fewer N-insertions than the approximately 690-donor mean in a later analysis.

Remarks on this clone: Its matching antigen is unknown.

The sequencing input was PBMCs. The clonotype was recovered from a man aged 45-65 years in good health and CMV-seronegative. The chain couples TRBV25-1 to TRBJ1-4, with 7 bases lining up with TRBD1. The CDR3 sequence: CASSEGTEINEKLFF. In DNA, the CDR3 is TGTGCCAGCAGTGAAGGGACAGAAATTAATGAAAAACTGTTTTTT.